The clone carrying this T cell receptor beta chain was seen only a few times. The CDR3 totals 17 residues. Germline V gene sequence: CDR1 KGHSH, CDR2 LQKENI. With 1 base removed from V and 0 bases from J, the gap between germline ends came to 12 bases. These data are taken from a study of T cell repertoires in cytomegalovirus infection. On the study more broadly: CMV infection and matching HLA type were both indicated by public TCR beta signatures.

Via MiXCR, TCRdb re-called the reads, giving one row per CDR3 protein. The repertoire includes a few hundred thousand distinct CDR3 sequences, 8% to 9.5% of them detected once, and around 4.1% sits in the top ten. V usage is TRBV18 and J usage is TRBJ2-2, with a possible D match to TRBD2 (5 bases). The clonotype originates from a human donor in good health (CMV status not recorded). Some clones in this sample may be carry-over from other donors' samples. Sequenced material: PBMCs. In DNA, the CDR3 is TGTGCCAGCTCACCACGGTCTCGGGGAGCGAACACCGGGGAGCTGTTTTTT. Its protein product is CASSPRSRGANTGELFF. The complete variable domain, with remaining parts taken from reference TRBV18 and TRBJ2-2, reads NAGVMQNPRHLVRRRGQEARLRCSPMKGHSHVYWYRQLPEEGLKFMVYLQKENIIDESGMPKERFSAEFPKEGPSILRIQQVVRGDSAAYFCASSPRSRGANTGELFFGEGSRLTVL.